This TCR beta chain was identified in a study of T cell responses to AZD1222 COVID-19 vaccine. Study-wide results and caveats: Most donors were white British and more were female, and clonal diversity was possibly underestimated. No day 14 peak samples; only post-peak repertoires were characterized. Baseline testing showed seropositivity in only a handful of AZD1222 recipients.

Clones were sequenced by immunoSEQ multiplex PCR, and TCRdb holds only the in-frame ones, with some missing. Here the sample spans 150,000 to 200,000 clones, around 87% being singletons. The CDR3 consists of 15 residues. J was trimmed by 5 bases and V by 6 bases; bases with no gene match: 9. The germline V gene encodes CDR1 LGHDT and CDR2 YNNKEL (reference sequence). With regard to this clone: The antigen is not known.

The sequences come from peripheral blood, collected on day 0 of MenACWY control vaccination. The sequence came from an adult in good health. J is TRBJ2-1 and V is TRBV3-1 (or the pseudogene TRBV3-2); 8 positions match TRBD1. The CDR3 nucleotides read TGTGCCAGCAGTCGCTTGGACAGGGTCAACAATGAGCAGTTCTTC. This translates into CASSRLDRVNNEQFF.